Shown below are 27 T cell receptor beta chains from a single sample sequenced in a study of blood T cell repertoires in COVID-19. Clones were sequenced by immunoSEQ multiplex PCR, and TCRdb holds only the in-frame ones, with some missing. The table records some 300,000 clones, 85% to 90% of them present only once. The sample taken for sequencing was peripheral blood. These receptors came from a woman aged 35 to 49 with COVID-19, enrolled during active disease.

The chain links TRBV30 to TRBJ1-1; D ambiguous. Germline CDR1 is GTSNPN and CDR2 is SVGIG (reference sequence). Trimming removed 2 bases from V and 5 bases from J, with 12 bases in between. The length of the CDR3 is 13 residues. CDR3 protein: CAWSFGRRTEAFF. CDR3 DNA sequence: TGTGCCTGGAGTTTCGGGAGGAGGACTGAAGCTTTCTTT.

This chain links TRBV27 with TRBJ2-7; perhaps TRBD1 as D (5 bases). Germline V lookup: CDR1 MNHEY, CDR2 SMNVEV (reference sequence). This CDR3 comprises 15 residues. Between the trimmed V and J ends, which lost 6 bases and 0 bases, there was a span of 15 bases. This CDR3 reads CASSRGAINSYEQYF. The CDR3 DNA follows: TGTGCCAGCAGCCGTGGGGCAATAAACTCCTACGAGCAGTACTTC.

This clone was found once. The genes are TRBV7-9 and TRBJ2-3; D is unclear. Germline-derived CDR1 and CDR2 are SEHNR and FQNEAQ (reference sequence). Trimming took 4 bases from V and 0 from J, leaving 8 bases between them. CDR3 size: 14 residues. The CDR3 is CASSSPLSTDTQYF. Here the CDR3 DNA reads TGTGCCAGCAGCTCCCCTCTCAGCACAGATACGCAGTATTTT.

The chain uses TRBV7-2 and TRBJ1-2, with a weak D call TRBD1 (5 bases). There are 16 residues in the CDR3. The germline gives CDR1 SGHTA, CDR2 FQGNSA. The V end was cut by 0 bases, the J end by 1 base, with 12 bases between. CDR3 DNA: TGTGCCAGCAGCTTAGCTTTGGCAGGGCGTAACTATGGCTACACCTTC. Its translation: CASSLALAGRNYGYTF. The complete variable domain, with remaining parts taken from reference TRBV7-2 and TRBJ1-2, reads GAGVSQSPSNKVTEKGKDVELRCDPISGHTALYWYRQSLGQGLEFLIYFQGNSAPDKSGLPSDRFSAERTGGSVSTLTIQRTQQEDSAVYLCASSLALAGRNYGYTFGSGTRLTVV.

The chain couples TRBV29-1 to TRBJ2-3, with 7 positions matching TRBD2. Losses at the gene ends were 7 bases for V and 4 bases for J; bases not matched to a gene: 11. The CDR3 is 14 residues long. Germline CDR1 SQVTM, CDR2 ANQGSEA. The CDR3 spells CSAWTGGSPDTQYF. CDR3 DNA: TGCAGCGCCTGGACCGGGGGGAGCCCAGATACGCAGTATTTT.

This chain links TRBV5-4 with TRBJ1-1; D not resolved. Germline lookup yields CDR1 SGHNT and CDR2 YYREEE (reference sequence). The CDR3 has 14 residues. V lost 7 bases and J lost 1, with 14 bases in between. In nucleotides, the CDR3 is TGTGCCAGCCGACTGTCCGGATGGAACACTGAAGCTTTCTTT. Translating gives CASRLSGWNTEAFF.

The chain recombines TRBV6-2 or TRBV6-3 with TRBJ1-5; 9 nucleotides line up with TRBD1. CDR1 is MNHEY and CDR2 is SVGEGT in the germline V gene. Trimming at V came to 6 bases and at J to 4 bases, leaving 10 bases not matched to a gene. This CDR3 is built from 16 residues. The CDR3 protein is CASSVPGQGVNQPQHF. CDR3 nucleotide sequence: TGTGCCAGCAGCGTCCCGGGACAGGGTGTAAATCAGCCCCAGCATTTT.

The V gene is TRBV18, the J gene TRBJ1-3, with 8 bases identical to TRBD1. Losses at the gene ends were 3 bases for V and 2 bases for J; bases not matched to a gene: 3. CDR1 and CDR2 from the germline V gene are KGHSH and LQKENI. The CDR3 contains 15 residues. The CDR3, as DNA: TGTGCCAGCTCACCTAAGGACAGGGCTGGAAACACCATATATTTT. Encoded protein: CASSPKDRAGNTIYF.

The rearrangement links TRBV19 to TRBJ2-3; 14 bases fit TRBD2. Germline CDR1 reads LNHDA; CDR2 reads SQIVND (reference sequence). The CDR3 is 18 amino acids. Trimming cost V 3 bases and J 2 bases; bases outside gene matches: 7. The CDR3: CASSINRGLAGATDTQYF. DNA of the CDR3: TGTGCCAGTAGTATCAATCGGGGACTAGCGGGGGCCACAGATACGCAGTATTTT.

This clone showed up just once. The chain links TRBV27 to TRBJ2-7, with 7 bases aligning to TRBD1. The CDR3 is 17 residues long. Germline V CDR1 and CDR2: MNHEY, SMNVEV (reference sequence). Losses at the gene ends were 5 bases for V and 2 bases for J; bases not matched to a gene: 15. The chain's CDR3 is CASSGSRQGSLTYEQYF. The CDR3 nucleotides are TGTGCCAGCAGTGGATCGAGACAGGGATCCTTAACCTACGAGCAGTACTTC.

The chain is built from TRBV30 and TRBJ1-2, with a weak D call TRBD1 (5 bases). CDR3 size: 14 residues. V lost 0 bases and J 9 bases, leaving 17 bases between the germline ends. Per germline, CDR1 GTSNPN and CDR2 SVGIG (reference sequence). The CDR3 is CAWSVSGQTDSYTF. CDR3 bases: TGTGCCTGGAGTGTTTCAGGGCAGACCGATAGCTACACCTTC.

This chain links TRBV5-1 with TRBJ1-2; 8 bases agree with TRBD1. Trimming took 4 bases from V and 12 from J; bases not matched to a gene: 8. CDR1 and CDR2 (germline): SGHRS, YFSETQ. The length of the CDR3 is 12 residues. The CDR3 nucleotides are TGCGCCAGCAGCGAAGGACAGGGCTTTAACACCTTC. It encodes CASSEGQGFNTF.

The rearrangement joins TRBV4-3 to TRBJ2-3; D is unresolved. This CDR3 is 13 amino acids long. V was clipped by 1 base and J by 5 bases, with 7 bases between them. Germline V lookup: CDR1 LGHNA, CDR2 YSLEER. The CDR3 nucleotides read TGCGCCAGCAGCCAAGCACCCGGAGATACGCAGTATTTT. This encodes CASSQAPGDTQYF.

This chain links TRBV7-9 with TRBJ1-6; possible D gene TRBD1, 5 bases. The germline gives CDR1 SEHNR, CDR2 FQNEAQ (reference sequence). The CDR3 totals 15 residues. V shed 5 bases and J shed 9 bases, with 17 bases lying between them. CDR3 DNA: TGTGCCAGCAGCCCACTCCCGCTCCAGGGTTCACCCCTCCACTTT. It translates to CASSPLPLQGSPLHF.

DNA for the CDR3: TGTGCCAGCAGTTTAGGCCAAAGCAATCAGCCCCAGCATTTT. As protein: CASSLGQSNQPQHF. V gene TRBV27 combines with J gene TRBJ1-5; D is undetermined. V was shortened by 2 bases and J by 1 base, with 6 bases between the two germline ends. CDR3 length equals 14 residues. The germline V gene encodes CDR1 MNHEY and CDR2 SMNVEV (reference sequence).

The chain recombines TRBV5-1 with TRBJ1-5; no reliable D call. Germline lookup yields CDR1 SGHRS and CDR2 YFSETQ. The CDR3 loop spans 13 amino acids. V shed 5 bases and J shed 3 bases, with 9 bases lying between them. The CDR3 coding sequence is TGCGCCAGCAGTAAGGGAGACAATCAGCCCCAGCATTTT. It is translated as CASSKGDNQPQHF.

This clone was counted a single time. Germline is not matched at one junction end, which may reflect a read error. The CDR3 DNA follows: TGTGCCAGCAGCCTAGACCAGACAGGGTACACCGGGGAGCTGTTTTTT. Amino acid sequence: CASSLDQTGYTGELFF. The V call is TRBV11-3, the J call TRBJ2-2; the match to TRBD1 covers 7 bases. Germline V gene lookup returns CDR1 SGHNT and CDR2 YENEEA. The CDR3 has 16 residues. Full variable domain (rest looked up from reference TRBV11-3 and TRBJ2-2): EAGVVQSPRYKIIEKKQPVAFWCNPISGHNTLYWYLQNLGQGPELLIRYENEEAVDDSQLPKDRFSAERLKGVDSTLKIQPAELGDSAVYLCASSLDQTGYTGELFFGEGSRLTVL.

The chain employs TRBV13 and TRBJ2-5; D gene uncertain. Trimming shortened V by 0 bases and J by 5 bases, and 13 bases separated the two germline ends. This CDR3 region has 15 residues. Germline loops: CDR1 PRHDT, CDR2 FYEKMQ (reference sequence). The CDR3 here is CASSLGVLRNETQYF. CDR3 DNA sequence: TGTGCCAGCAGCTTAGGCGTTCTCAGAAATGAGACCCAGTACTTC.

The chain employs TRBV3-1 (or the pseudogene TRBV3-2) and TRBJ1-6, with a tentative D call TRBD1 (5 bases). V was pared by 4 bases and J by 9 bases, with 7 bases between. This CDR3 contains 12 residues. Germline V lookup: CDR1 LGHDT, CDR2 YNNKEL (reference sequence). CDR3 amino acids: CASSRGGSPLHF. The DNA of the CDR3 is TGTGCCAGCAGCCGGGGGGGTTCACCCCTCCACTTT.

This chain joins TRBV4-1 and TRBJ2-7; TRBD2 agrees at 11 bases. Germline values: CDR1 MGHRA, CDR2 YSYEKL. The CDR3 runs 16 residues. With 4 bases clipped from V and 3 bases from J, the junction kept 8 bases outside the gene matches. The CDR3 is CASSRTSGPGDYEQYF. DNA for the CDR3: TGCGCCAGCAGCCGGACTAGCGGGCCGGGGGACTACGAGCAGTACTTC.

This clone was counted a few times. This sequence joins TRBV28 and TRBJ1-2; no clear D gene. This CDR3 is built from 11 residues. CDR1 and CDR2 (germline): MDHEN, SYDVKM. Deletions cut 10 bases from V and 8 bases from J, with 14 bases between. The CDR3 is CATSTPRGYTF. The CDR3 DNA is TGTGCCACCTCTACCCCCCGGGGCTACACCTTC.

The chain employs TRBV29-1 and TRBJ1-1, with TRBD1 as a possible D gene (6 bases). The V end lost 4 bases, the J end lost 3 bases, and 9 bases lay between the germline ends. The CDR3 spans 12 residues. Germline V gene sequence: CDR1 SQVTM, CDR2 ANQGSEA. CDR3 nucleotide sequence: TGCAGCGTTGGCGAGGGGGACACTGAAGCTTTCTTT. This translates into CSVGEGDTEAFF.

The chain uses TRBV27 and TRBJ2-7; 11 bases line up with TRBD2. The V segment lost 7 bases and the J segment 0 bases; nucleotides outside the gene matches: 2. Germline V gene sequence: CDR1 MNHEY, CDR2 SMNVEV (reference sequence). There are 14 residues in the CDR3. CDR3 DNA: TGTGCCAGCAAGGGACTAGCGGTCTCCTACGAGCAGTACTTC. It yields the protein CASKGLAVSYEQYF.

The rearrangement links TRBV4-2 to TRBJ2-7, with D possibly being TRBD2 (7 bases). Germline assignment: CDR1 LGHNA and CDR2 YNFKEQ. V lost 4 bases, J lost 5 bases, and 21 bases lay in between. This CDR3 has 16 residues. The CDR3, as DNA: TGTGCCAGCAGCCCAGGTCTGGGGGGGGCGATCGACGAGCAGTACTTC. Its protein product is CASSPGLGGAIDEQYF.

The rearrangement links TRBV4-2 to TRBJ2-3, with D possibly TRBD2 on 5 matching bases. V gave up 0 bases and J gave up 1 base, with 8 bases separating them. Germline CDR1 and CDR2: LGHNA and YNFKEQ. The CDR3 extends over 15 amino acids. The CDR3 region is CASSQEYGGTDTQYF. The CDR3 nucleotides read TGTGCCAGCAGCCAAGAGTACGGGGGCACAGATACGCAGTATTTT.

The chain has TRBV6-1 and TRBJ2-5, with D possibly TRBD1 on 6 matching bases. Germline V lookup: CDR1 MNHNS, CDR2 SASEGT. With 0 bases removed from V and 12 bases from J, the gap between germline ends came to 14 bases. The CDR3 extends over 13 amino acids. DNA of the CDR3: TGTGCCAGCAGTGAAGCCCCCACAGGGTTGAAGTACTTC. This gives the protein CASSEAPTGLKYF.

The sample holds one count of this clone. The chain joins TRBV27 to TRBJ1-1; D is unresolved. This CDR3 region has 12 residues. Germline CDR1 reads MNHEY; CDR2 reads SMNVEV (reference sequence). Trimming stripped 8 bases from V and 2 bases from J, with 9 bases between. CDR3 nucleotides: TGTGCCAGCTGCGGCATTAACACTGAAGCTTTCTTT. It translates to CASCGINTEAFF.